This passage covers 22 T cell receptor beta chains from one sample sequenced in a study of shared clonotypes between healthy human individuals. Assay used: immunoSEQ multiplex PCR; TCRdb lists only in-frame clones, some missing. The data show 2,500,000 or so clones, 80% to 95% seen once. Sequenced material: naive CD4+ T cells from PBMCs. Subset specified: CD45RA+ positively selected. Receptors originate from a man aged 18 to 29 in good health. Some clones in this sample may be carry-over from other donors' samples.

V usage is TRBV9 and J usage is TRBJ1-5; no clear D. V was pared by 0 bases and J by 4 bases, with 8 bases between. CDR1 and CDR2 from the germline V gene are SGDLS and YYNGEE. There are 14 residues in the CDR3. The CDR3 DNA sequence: TGTGCCAGCAGCGTAGGTACCGCTAATCAGCCCCAGCATTTT. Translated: CASSVGTANQPQHF. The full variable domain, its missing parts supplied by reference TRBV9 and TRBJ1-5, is DSGVTQTPKHLITATGQRVTLRCSPRSGDLSVYWYQQSLDQGLQFLIQYYNGEERAKGNILERFSAQQFPDLHSELNLSSLELGDSALYFCASSVGTANQPQHFGDGTRLSIL.

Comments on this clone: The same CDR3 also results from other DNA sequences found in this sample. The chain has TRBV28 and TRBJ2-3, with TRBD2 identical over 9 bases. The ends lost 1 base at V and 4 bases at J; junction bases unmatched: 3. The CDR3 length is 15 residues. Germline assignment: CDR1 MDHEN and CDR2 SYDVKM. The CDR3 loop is CASSLSGGRADTQYF. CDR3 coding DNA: TGTGCCAGCAGTTTATCGGGCGGGAGGGCAGATACGCAGTATTTT.

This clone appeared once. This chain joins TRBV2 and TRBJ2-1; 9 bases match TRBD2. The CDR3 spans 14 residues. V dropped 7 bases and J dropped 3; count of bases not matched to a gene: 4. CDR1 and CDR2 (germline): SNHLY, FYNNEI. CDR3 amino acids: CASTKREDYNEQFF. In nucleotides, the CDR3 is TGTGCCAGCACGAAGCGGGAGGACTACAATGAGCAGTTCTTC.

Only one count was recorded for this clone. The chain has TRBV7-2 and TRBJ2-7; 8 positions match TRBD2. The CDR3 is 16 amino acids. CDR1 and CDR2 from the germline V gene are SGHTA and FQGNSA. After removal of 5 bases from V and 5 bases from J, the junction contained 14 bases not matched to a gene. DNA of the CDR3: TGTGCCAGCAGCCGCCTACCGAGCGGGAGTCCCCACGAGCAGTACTTC. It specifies CASSRLPSGSPHEQYF. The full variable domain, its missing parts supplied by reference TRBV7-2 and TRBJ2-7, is GAGVSQSPSNKVTEKGKDVELRCDPISGHTALYWYRQSLGQGLEFLIYFQGNSAPDKSGLPSDRFSAERTGGSVSTLTIQRTQQEDSAVYLCASSRLPSGSPHEQYFGPGTRLTVT.

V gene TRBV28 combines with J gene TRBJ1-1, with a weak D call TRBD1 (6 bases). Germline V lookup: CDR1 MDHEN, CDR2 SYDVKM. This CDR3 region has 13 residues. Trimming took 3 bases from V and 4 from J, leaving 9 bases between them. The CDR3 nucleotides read TGTGCCAGCAGTTTGTACAGGGCCACTGAAGCTTTCTTT. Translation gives CASSLYRATEAFF.

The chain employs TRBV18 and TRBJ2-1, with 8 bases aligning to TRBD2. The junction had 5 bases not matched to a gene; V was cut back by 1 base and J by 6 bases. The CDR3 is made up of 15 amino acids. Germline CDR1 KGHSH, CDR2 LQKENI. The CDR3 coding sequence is TGTGCCAGCTCACCACTAGCGGGGAAACTCAATGAGCAGTTCTTC. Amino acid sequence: CASSPLAGKLNEQFF. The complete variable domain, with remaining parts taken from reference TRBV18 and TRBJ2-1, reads NAGVMQNPRHLVRRRGQEARLRCSPMKGHSHVYWYRQLPEEGLKFMVYLQKENIIDESGMPKERFSAEFPKEGPSILRIQQVVRGDSAAYFCASSPLAGKLNEQFFGPGTRLTVL.

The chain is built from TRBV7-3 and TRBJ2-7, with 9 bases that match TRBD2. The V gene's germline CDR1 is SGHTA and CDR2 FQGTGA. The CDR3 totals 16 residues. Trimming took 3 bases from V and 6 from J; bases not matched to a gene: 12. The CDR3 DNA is TGTGCCAGCAGCTTGGGTAGCGGGAGCGTATCCGGCGAGCAGTACTTC. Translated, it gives CASSLGSGSVSGEQYF.

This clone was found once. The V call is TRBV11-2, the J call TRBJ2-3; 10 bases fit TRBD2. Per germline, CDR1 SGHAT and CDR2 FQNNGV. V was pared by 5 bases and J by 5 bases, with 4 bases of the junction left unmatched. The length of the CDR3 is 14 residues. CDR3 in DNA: TGTGCCAGCAGCCAAGCGGGAGGGCGAGATACGCAGTATTTT. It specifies CASSQAGGRDTQYF.

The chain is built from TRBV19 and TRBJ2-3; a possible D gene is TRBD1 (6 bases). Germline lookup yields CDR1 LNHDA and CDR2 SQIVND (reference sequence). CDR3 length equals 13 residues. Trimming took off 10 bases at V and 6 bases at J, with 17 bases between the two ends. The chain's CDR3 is CATSRNQGDTQYF. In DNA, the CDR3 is TGTGCCACTTCGAGAAATCAGGGGGATACGCAGTATTTT. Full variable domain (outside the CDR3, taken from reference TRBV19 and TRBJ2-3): DGGITQSPKYLFRKEGQNVTLSCEQNLNHDAMYWYRQDPGQGLRLIYYSQIVNDFQKGDIAEGYSVSREKKESFPLTVTSAQKNPTAFYLCATSRNQGDTQYFGPGTRLTVL.

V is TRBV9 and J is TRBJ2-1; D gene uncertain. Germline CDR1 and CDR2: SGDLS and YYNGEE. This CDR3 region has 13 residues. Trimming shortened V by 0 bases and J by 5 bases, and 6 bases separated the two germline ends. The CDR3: CASSVGSHNEQFF. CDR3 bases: TGTGCCAGCAGCGTAGGTTCCCACAATGAGCAGTTCTTC.

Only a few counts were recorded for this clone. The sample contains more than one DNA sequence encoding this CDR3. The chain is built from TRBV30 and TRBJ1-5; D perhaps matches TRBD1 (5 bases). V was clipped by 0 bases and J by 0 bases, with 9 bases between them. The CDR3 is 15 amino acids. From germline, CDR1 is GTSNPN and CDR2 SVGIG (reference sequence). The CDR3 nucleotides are TGTGCCTGGAGTGTACGGGGGGATAGCAATCAGCCCCAGCATTTT. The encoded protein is CAWSVRGDSNQPQHF.

The CDR3 protein is CASSRPGTQILNTGELFF. DNA for the CDR3: TGTGCCAGCAGCAGACCCGGGACACAGATACTCAACACCGGGGAGCTGTTTTTT. The V and J genes are TRBV7-3 and TRBJ2-2, with D possibly matching TRBD1 (6 bases). Trimming removed 5 bases from V and 2 bases from J, with 21 bases in between. The CDR3 runs 18 residues. The V gene's germline CDR1 is SGHTA and CDR2 FQGTGA.

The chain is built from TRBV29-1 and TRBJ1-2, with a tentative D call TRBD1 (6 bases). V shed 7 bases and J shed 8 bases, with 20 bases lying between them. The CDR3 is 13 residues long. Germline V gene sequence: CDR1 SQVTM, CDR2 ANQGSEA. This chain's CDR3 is CSAGDNPSGGYTF. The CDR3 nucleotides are TGCAGCGCTGGGGACAATCCGTCGGGAGGCTACACCTTC.

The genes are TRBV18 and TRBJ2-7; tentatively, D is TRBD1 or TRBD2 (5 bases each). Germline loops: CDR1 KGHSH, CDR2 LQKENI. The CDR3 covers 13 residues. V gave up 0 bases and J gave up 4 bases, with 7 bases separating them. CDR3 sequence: CASSPPGEYEQYF. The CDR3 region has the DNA TGTGCCAGCTCACCACCGGGGGAATACGAGCAGTACTTC.

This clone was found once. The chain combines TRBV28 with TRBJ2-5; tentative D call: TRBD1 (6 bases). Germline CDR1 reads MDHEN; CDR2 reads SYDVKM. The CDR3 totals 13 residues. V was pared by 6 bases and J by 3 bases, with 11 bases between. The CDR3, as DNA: TGTGCCAGCAGGGGGGCGAAGAAAGAGACCCAGTACTTC. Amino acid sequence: CASRGAKKETQYF.

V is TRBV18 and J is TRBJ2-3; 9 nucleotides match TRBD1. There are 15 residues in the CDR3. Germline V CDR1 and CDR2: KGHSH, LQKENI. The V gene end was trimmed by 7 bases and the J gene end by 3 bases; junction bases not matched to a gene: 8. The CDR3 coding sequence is TGTGCCAGCTTAGACCGGGACAGGGAAACAGATACGCAGTATTTT. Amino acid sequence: CASLDRDRETDTQYF.

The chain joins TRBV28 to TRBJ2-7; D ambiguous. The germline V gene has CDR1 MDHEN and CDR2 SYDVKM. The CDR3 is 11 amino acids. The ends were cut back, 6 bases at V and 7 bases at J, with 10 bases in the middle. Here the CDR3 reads CASRVLREQYF. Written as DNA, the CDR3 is TGTGCCAGCAGGGTCCTTAGGGAGCAGTACTTC. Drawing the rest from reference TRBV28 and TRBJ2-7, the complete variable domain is DVKVTQSSRYLVKRTGEKVFLECVQDMDHENMFWYRQDPGLGLRLIYFSYDVKMKEKGDIPEGYSVSREKKERFSLILESASTNQTSMYLCASRVLREQYFGPGTRLTVT.

The CDR3 region is CASSLFKAVNTEAFF. DNA for the CDR3: TGTGCCAGCAGTTTATTTAAGGCAGTTAACACTGAAGCTTTCTTT. The rearrangement links TRBV28 to TRBJ1-1; D unclear. Looked up from germline, CDR1 is MDHEN and CDR2 is SYDVKM. The CDR3 is made up of 15 amino acids. V lost 1 base and J lost 2, with 11 bases in between. The whole variable domain, filled in from reference TRBV28 and TRBJ1-1, reads DVKVTQSSRYLVKRTGEKVFLECVQDMDHENMFWYRQDPGLGLRLIYFSYDVKMKEKGDIPEGYSVSREKKERFSLILESASTNQTSMYLCASSLFKAVNTEAFFGQGTRLTVV.

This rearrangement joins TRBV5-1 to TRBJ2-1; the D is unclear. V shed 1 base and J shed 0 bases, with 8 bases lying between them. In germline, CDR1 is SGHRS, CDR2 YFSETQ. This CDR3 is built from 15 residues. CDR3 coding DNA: TGCGCCAGCAGCTTGAGGTCCGTCTCCTACAATGAGCAGTTCTTC. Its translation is CASSLRSVSYNEQFF.

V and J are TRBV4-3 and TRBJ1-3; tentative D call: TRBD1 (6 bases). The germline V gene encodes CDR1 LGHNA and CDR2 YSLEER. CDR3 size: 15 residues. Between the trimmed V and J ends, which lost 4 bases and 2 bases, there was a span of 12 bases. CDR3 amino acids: CASSRLGAAGNTIYF. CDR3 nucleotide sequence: TGCGCCAGCAGCCGCCTGGGGGCAGCTGGAAACACCATATATTTT.

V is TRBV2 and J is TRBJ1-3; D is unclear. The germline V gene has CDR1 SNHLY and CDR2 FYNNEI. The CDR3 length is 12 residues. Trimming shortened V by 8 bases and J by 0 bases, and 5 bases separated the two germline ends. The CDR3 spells CASETSGNTIYF. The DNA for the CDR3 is TGTGCCAGCGAGACCTCTGGAAACACCATATATTTT.

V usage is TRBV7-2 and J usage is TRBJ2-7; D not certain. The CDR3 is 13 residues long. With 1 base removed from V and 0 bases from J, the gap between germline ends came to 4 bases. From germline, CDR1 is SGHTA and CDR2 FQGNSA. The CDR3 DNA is TGTGCCAGCAGCTTAGATATCTCCTACGAGCAGTACTTC. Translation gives CASSLDISYEQYF.